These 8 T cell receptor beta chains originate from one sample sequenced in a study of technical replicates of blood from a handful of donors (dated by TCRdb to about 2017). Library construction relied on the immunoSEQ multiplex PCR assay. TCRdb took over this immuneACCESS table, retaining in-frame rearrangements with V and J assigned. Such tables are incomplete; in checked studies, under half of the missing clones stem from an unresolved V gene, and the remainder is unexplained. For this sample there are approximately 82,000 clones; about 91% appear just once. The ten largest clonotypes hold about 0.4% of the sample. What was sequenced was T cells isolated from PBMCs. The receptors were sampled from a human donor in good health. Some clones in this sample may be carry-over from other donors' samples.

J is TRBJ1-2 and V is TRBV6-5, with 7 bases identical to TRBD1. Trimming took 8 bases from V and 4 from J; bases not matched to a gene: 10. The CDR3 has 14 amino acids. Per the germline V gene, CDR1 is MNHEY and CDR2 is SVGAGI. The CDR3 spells CASLTPGTAYGYTF. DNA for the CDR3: TGTGCCAGCCTTACCCCCGGGACAGCCTATGGCTACACCTTC.

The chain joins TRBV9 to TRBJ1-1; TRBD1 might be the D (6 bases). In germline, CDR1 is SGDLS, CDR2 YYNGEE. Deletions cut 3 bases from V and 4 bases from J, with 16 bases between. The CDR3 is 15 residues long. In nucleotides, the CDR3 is TGTGCCAGCAGCGAGGAACGCAGGGGTAGCACTGAAGCTTTCTTT. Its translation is CASSEERRGSTEAFF.

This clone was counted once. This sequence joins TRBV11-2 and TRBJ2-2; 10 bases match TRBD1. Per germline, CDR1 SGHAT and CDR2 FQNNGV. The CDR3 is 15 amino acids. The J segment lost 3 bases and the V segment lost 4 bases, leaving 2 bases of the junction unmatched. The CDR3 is CASSWTGGDTGELFF. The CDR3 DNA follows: TGTGCCAGCAGCTGGACAGGGGGAGACACCGGGGAGCTGTTTTTT. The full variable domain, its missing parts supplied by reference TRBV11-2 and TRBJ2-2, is EAGVAQSPRYKIIEKRQSVAFWCNPISGHATLYWYQQILGQGPKLLIQFQNNGVVDDSQLPKDRFSAERLKGVDSTLKIQPAKLEDSAVYLCASSWTGGDTGELFFGEGSRLTVL.

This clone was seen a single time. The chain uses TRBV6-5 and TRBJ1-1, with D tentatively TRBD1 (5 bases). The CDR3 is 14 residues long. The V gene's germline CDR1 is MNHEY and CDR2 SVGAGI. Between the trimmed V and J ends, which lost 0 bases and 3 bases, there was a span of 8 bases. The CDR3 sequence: CASSYSTADTEAFF. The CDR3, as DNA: TGTGCCAGCAGTTACTCGACAGCCGACACTGAAGCTTTCTTT.

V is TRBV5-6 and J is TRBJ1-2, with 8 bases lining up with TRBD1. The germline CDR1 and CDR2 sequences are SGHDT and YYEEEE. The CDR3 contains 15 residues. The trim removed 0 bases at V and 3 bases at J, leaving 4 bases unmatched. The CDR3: CASSLVAGGYYGYTF. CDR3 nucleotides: TGTGCCAGCAGCTTGGTAGCAGGGGGCTACTATGGCTACACCTTC.

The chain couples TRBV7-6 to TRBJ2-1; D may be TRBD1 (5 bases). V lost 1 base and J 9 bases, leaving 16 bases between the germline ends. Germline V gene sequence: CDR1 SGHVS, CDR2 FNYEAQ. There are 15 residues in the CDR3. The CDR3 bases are TGTGCCAGCAGCTTAGTGGGTCAGGGATTGGCTGAGCAGTTCTTC. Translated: CASSLVGQGLAEQFF.

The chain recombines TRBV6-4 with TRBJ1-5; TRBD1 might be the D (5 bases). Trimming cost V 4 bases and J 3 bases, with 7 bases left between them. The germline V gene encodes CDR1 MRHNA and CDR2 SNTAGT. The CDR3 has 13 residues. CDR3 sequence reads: CASSADINQPQHF. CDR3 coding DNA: TGTGCCAGCAGTGCGGACATCAATCAGCCCCAGCATTTT.

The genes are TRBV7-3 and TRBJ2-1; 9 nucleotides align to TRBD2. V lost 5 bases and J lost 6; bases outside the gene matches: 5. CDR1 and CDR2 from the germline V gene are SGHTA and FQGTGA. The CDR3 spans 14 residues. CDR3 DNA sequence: TGTGCCAGCAGCATGGGACTAGCAGGCAATGAGCAGTTCTTC. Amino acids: CASSMGLAGNEQFF.